This T cell receptor (beta chain) derives from a study of shared clonotypes between healthy human individuals. Several immunoSEQ 96-well plates shared each subset's DNA, each plate a replicate. Method: immunoSEQ multiplex PCR; TCRdb's copy keeps in-frame clones and lacks some. The sample comprises over 2 million clones, less than 95% of which are singletons, and about 1.1% rests with the top ten. V was cut by 1 base and J by 2 bases, with 10 bases left in between. The CDR3 spans 15 residues. Germline values: CDR1 SGHTA, CDR2 FQGNSA. CD45RO negativity and positive selection for CCR7 defined naive CD8 cells, a population that excluded terminally differentiated effector memory CD45RA+ cells.

Material: naive CD8+ T cells sorted from blood. V gene TRBV7-2 combines with J gene TRBJ2-3; D might be TRBD2 (6 bases). This TCR derives from a man aged 18 to 30 in good health. The CDR3 DNA reads TGTGCCAGCAGCTTAGTTACGGGAGCCACAGATACGCAGTATTTT. This gives the protein CASSLVTGATDTQYF.